A selection of T cell receptor beta chains follows, all from one sample in a study of blood T cell repertoires in COVID-19. Sequencing was performed with immunoSEQ multiplex PCR; in TCRdb, only in-frame clones are kept and a portion is missing. The sample includes about 210,000 clones, around 80% of them seen just once. The sample comprised peripheral blood. Receptors originate from a man aged 40-55 years who had recovered from COVID-19. Each CDR3 is given with its conserved first and last residue. The D gene is left open where the match is weak. Expanded clones are given a class, and other clones once, few, many or no size at all.

j_gene,abundance,v_gene,d_gene,CDR3nt,CDR3aa
TRBJ1-1,-,TRBV12-3/TRBV12-4,TRBD1,TGTGCCAGCAGGGGGGGACAGTACACTGAAGCTTTCTTT,CASRGGQYTEAFF
TRBJ1-2,-,TRBV18,TRBD1,TGTGCCAGCTCACCGACTCGGACAGGGGAGTATGGCTACACCTTC,CASSPTRTGEYGYTF
TRBJ2-3,-,TRBV2,TRBD2,TGTGCCAGCGAGCGGGAGAGCCCAGATACGCAGTATTTT,CASERESPDTQYF
TRBJ1-2,-,TRBV6-6,TRBD1,TGTGCCAGCTCGGGGACAGGAGTTCATAACTATGGCTACACCTTC,CASSGTGVHNYGYTF
TRBJ2-1,-,TRBV4-1,TRBD2,TGCGCCAGCAGCCAAGGACTAGCGGGGGGTCCTGGGAGAAATGAGCAGTTCTTC,CASSQGLAGGPGRNEQFF
TRBJ1-6,-,TRBV4-3,TRBD1,TGCGCCAGCAGCCAGGTGGACAGGAAGAATTCACCCCTCCACTTT,CASSQVDRKNSPLHF
TRBJ2-2,-,TRBV29-1,-,TGCAGCGTCGTGGGGGGAACCGGGGAGCTGTTTTTT,CSVVGGTGELFF
TRBJ1-1,-,TRBV5-4,TRBD1,TGTGCCAGCAGACCTTCCAATTCGCCCTCGGGGACAGGGGAGAAGGCTTTCTTT,CASRPSNSPSGTGEKAFF
TRBJ2-3,-,TRBV6-2/TRBV6-3,-,TGTGCCAGCAGCCCTCGAGACCGGGGTCTTGTGGCAGATACGCAGTATTTT,CASSPRDRGLVADTQYF
TRBJ1-1,-,TRBV11-2,-,TGTGCCAGCAGCTTAGTAGGTGGGGGGACTGAAGCTTTCTTT,CASSLVGGGTEAFF
TRBJ1-1,once,TRBV10-1,TRBD1,TGCGCCAGCAGTCCGGGACAGGGGAGTACTGAAGCTTTCTTT,CASSPGQGSTEAFF
TRBJ1-1,-,TRBV5-1,-,TGCGCCAGCAGCTTGCGGGGAATGAACACTGAAGCTTTCTTT,CASSLRGMNTEAFF
TRBJ2-1,-,TRBV7-2,TRBD1,TGTGCCAGCAGCTCGGACGGGACAGGGGGCTATGAGCAGTTCTTC,CASSSDGTGGYEQFF
TRBJ2-3,-,TRBV4-1,TRBD2,TGCGCCAGCAGCCAACTAGCGGGGGACAAGGATACGCAGTATTTT,CASSQLAGDKDTQYF
TRBJ1-2,-,TRBV10-3,-,TGTGCCATCAGTGAGTCGACTGGCTATGGCTACACCTTC,CAISESTGYGYTF
TRBJ2-1,once,TRBV4-1,TRBD2,TGCGCCAGCAGCCAAGATGGGACTAAAAGCTCCTACAATGAGCAGTTCTTC,CASSQDGTKSSYNEQFF
TRBJ2-1,-,TRBV9,TRBD2,TGTGCCAGCAGCACGGGACTAGCGGGGGGGAGTGAGCAGTTCTTC,CASSTGLAGGSEQFF
TRBJ2-7,once,TRBV12-5,TRBD1,TGTGCTAGTGGTTTGGTCCGACAGGGGGCGAGGGAGCAGTACTTC,CASGLVRQGAREQYF
TRBJ1-1,-,TRBV5-1,-,TGCGCCAGCAGCTTGGTGGCAGGGGAAGAAGTGAACACTGAAGCTTTCTTT,CASSLVAGEEVNTEAFF
TRBJ2-3,-,TRBV19,-,TGTGCCAGTAGTATAGGAGGATTAGATACGCAGTATTTT,CASSIGGLDTQYF
TRBJ2-2,-,TRBV18,-,TGTGCCAGCTCACCAGCGAGTCTGAACACCGGGGAGCTGTTTTTT,CASSPASLNTGELFF
TRBJ1-5,-,TRBV7-2,-,TGTGCCAGCAGCTTAGGGGGGCTGGATCAGCCCCAGCATTTT,CASSLGGLDQPQHF
TRBJ1-2,-,TRBV18,-,TGTGCCAGCTCACCACAGAACCGCGACTATGGCTACACCTTC,CASSPQNRDYGYTF
TRBJ1-2,-,TRBV5-1,-,TGCGCCAGCAGCTTAAGAGGCGGGGCAGGAGGACTGGATGGCTACACCTTC,CASSLRGGAGGLDGYTF
TRBJ1-6,-,TRBV27,-,TGTGCCAGCAGTTTACCTGACAGTTCACCCCTCCACTTT,CASSLPDSSPLHF
TRBJ1-1,once,TRBV5-4,TRBD1,TGTGCCAGCAGCTCCGGGACAGAGAACACTGAAGCTTTCTTT,CASSSGTENTEAFF
TRBJ2-7,-,TRBV5-6,TRBD2,TGTGCCAGCAGCTTGGCCTTAGCGGGCTACTACGAGCAGTACTTC,CASSLALAGYYEQYF
TRBJ2-7,few,TRBV7-2,-,TGTGCCAGCAGCCAGTCCCCGTCCCACTACGAGCAGTACTTC,CASSQSPSHYEQYF
TRBJ1-3,once,TRBV29-1,-,TGCAGCGTGACGAGGGTGGTAGACGGGGGAAACACCATATATTTT,CSVTRVVDGGNTIYF
TRBJ1-5,-,TRBV30,-,TGTGCCTGGAGTGTACGAGGGAATCAGCCCCAGCATTTT,CAWSVRGNQPQHF
TRBJ1-1,once,TRBV15,-,TGTGCCACCAGCAGAGAGGCACCGAGGGACACTGAAGCTTTCTTT,CATSREAPRDTEAFF
TRBJ2-1,-,TRBV7-2,TRBD2,TGTGCCAGCAGCTTAGCCCGGCTAGCGGGGGAGCAGTTCTTC,CASSLARLAGEQFF
TRBJ2-3,-,TRBV24-1,TRBD2,TGTGCCACCAGTGATCCCCGGACTAGTGCGGATACGCAGTATTTT,CATSDPRTSADTQYF
TRBJ1-1,-,TRBV29-1,-,TGCAGCGCCCAGAACACTGAAGCTTTCTTT,CSAQNTEAFF
TRBJ2-3,-,TRBV7-2,-,TGTGCCAGCCCGAAGGGGGACACAGATACGCAGTATTTT,CASPKGDTDTQYF
TRBJ1-1,-,TRBV14,-,TGTGCCAGCAGCCTGGCGGGCCGTGGCGGGGCAGCTTTCTTT,CASSLAGRGGAAFF
TRBJ2-7,-,TRBV6-5,TRBD2,TGTGCCAGCAGGCCGGGGGGTACCGACTACGAGCAGTACTTC,CASRPGGTDYEQYF
TRBJ2-2,-,TRBV5-1,-,TGCGCCAGCAGCCCCCAGGGCGAAAGCACCGGGGAGCTGTTTTTT,CASSPQGESTGELFF
TRBJ2-5,-,TRBV19,TRBD1,TGTGCCAGTACCACCACAGGGGAAGAGACCCAGTACTTC,CASTTTGEETQYF
TRBJ1-4,few,TRBV6-1,-,TGTGCCAGCAGTGAAGACGCCTCTTCCTGGGTGGCGGGCAATGAAAAACTGTTTTTT,CASSEDASSWVAGNEKLFF
TRBJ1-5,-,TRBV5-6,-,TGTGCCAGCAGCTTGTTCTGGGCTTCCAATCAGCCCCAGCATTTT,CASSLFWASNQPQHF
TRBJ2-1,-,TRBV11-3,TRBD2,TGTGCCAGCAGCTTAGATCGGGGGGAGTACAATGAGCAGTTCTTC,CASSLDRGEYNEQFF
TRBJ1-2,few,TRBV5-1,-,TGCGCCAGCAGCTTGGATGCCGGGGCTAACTATGGCTACACCTTC,CASSLDAGANYGYTF
TRBJ2-1,-,TRBV13,TRBD2,TGTGCCAGCAGCCGGTGGCTAGCGGGGGGGAGGGCTACCAATGAGCAGTTCTTC,CASSRWLAGGRATNEQFF
TRBJ2-2,-,TRBV4-3,TRBD2,TGCGCCAGCAGCCAAGAGACTAGCGGGAGGGCCCCCGGGGAGCTGTTTTTT,CASSQETSGRAPGELFF
TRBJ1-5,-,TRBV6-5,-,TGTGCCAGCAGTTACTCCCGGGGGAATCAGCCCCAGCATTTT,CASSYSRGNQPQHF
TRBJ1-1,-,TRBV5-4,-,TGTGCCAGCAGCTCGCCGGGACTCACTGAAGCTTTCTTT,CASSSPGLTEAFF
TRBJ1-2,-,TRBV7-2,TRBD1,TGTGCCAGCACGGTACAGGGGGCTAACTATGGCTACACCTTC,CASTVQGANYGYTF
TRBJ1-3,-,TRBV9,TRBD1,TGTGCCAGCAGCGTAGTAGGGCGACAGGGGTACGGAAACACCATATATTTT,CASSVVGRQGYGNTIYF
TRBJ2-3,-,TRBV30,TRBD2,TGTGCCTGGAGTGTAAAAGTAGCGGGAGCGGGAGATACGCAGTATTTT,CAWSVKVAGAGDTQYF
TRBJ2-2,-,TRBV7-8,-,TGTGCCAGCAGCTTGGGGAGGCTGGTTAACACCGGGGAGCTGTTTTTT,CASSLGRLVNTGELFF
TRBJ2-5,-,TRBV19,TRBD1,TGTGCCAGTCGTCTAGGACAGGGGCAAGAGACCCAGTACTTC,CASRLGQGQETQYF
TRBJ2-4,-,TRBV7-6,TRBD1,TGTGCCAGCAGCTTAGGCCCCGGGACAGGGGGAAGGTTTGCAGCCAAAAACATTCAGTACTTC,CASSLGPGTGGRFAAKNIQYF